This entry is about one TCR beta chain. TCRdb reanalysed the 5' RACE reads using MiXCR and keeps one entry per CDR3 protein. This table holds about 41,000 distinct CDR3 sequences, 29% found once. Sequencing was carried out using memory CD4+ T cells sorted from a lymph node. The subset denotes: memory CD4+ T cells, CD4+CD45RO+CD25-. The origin of this receptor is a female donor with breast cancer.

CDR3 nucleotide sequence: TGTGCCAGCAGCCTAAACAGGTGGAATGAGCAGTTCTTC. Its protein product is CASSLNRWNEQFF. The chain joins TRBV12-3 or TRBV12-4 to TRBJ2-1, with D possibly TRBD1 on 5 matching bases. Trimming left V 6 bases short and J 7 bases short, with 13 bases between. The CDR3 consists of 13 residues.